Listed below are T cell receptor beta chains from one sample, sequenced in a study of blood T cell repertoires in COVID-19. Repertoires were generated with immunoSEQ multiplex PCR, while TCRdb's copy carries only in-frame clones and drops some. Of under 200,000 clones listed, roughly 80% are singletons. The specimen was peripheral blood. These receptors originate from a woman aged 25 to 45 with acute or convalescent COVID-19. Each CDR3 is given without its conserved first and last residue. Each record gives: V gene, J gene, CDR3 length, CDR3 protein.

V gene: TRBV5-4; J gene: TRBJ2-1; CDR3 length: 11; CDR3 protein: ASHRVSYNEQF
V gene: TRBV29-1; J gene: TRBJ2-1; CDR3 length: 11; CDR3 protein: SVDYLAGAEQF
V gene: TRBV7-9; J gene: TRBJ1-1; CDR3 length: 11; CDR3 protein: ASSPDRGGEAF
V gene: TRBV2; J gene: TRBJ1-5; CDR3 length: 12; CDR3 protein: ASTRTVSNQPQH
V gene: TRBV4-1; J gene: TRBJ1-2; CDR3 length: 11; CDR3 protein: ASSLDRGNGYT
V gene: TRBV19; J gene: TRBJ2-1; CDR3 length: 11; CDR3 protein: ASSIDVGGEQF
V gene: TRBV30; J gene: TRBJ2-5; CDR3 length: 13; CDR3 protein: AWSGRLGLMETQY
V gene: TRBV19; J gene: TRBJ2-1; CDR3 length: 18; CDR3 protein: ASSPDAGLAGAMRWDEQF
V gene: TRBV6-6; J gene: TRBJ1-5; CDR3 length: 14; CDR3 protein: ASRPALRGGNQPQH
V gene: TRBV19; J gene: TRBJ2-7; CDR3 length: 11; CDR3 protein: ASSYRGQYEQY
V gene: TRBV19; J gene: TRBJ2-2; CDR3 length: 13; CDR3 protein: ASSRPGVGTGELF
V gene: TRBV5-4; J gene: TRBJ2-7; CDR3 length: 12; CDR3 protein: ASSRLAGPYEQY
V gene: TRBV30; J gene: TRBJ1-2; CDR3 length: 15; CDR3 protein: AWSVAVWGTPNYGYT
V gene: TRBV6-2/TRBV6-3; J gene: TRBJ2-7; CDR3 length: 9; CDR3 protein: ASSNRDWEY
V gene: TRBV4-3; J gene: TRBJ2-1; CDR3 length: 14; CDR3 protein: ASSQDTPTVYNEQF
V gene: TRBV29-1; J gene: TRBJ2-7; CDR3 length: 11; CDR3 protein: SVETGSSYEQY
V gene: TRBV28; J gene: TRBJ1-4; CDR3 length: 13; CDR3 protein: ASSWTGTGGEKLF
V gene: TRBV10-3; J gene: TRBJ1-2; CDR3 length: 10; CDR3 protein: AISETGFGYT
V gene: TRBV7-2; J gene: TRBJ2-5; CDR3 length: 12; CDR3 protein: ASSLEASVETQY
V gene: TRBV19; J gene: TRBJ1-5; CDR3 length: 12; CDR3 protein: ASRVHRVDQPQH
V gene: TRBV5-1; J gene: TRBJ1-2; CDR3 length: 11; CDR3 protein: ASSLRVLDGYT
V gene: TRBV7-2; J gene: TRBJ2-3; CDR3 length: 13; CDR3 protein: ASSLSAGGTDTQY
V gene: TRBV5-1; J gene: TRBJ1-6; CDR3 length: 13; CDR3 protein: ASSLGGQGWSPLH
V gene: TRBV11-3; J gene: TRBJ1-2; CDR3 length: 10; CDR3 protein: ASSLVRSGYT
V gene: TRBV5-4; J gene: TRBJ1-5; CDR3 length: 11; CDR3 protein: ASSFGSNQPQH
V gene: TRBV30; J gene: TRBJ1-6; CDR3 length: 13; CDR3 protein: AWSKTRSYNSPLH
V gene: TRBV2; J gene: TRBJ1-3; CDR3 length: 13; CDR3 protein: ASSRQVLSGNTIY
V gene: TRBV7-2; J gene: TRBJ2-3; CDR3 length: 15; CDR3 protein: ASSPGTSGGAADTQY
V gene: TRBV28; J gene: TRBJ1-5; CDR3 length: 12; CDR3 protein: ASSYHRQNQPQH